These 11 T cell receptor beta chains share one sample of origin, sequenced in a study of CD8+ T cells in alopecia areata. The sequencing template was cDNA reverse transcribed from extracted RNA. Repertoires were generated with immunoSEQ multiplex PCR, while TCRdb's copy carries only in-frame clones and drops some. The sample has 160,000 or so clones, about 53% seen once. The input for sequencing was CD8+ T cells sorted from blood, taken at week 0. The origin of the receptors is a human donor with alopecia areata.

This clone was observed once. The gene calls are TRBV4-3 and TRBJ2-3; 10 bases agree with TRBD2. The CDR3 is 15 amino acids. Unmatched junction bases numbered 3, after V lost 4 bases and J lost 2 bases. CDR1 and CDR2 (germline): LGHNA, YSLEER. CDR3 DNA: TGCGCCAGCAGCCCCGGACTAGCGGCCACAGATACGCAGTATTTT. Amino acids: CASSPGLAATDTQYF.

This sequence joins TRBV7-6 and TRBJ2-7; D gene ambiguous. Trimming stripped 5 bases from V and 3 bases from J, with 11 bases between. This CDR3 spans 13 amino acids. Per the germline V gene, CDR1 is SGHVS and CDR2 is FNYEAQ. The CDR3 DNA is TGTGCCAGCAGCCCAGAGAGAGGCTACGAGCAGTACTTC. As protein: CASSPERGYEQYF.

This chain joins TRBV13 and TRBJ1-4; D gene unclear. Per germline, CDR1 PRHDT and CDR2 FYEKMQ (reference sequence). Trimming removed 5 bases from V and 0 bases from J, with 7 bases in between. The CDR3 has 14 residues. The CDR3: CASSLKTTNEKLFF. The CDR3 DNA reads as TGTGCCAGCAGCCTCAAAACAACTAATGAAAAACTGTTTTTT.

This chain joins TRBV15 and TRBJ1-2, with 9 bases identical to TRBD1. Trimming took 6 bases from V and 0 from J; bases not matched to a gene: 8. This CDR3 spans 16 amino acids. The germline CDR1 and CDR2 sequences are LNHNV and YYDKDF (reference sequence). Written as DNA, the CDR3 is TGTGCCACCAGTACCGGGACAGGGCTTACTAACTATGGCTACACCTTC. This encodes CATSTGTGLTNYGYTF.

This clone has just one count. This chain joins TRBV4-1 and TRBJ2-3; 7 bases fit TRBD2. The CDR3 runs 16 residues. The germline CDR1 and CDR2 sequences are MGHRA and YSYEKL. Trimming removed 1 base from V and 0 bases from J; junction bases left unmatched: 4. The CDR3 nucleotides read TGCGCCAGCAGCCAAGGACTAGCTGGGAGCACAGATACGCAGTATTTT. Its translation: CASSQGLAGSTDTQYF.

V usage is TRBV27 and J usage is TRBJ2-6, with D possibly matching TRBD1 (5 bases). The CDR3 consists of 16 residues. V lost 2 bases and J 0 bases, leaving 8 bases between the germline ends. Germline V CDR1 and CDR2: MNHEY, SMNVEV (reference sequence). DNA of the CDR3: TGTGCCAGCAGTTTAATAGGGGCCTCTGGGGCCAACGTCCTGACTTTC. Amino acid sequence: CASSLIGASGANVLTF. Using reference TRBV27 and TRBJ2-6 for the parts outside the CDR3, the full variable domain is EAQVTQNPRYLITVTGKKLTVTCSQNMNHEYMSWYRQDPGLGLRQIYYSMNVEVTDKGDVPEGYKVSRKEKRNFPLILESPSPNQTSLYFCASSLIGASGANVLTFGAGSRLTVL.

There are a few counts of this clone. The chain joins TRBV15 to TRBJ2-3; D is possibly TRBD1 or TRBD2 (5 bases each). CDR3 length: 17 amino acids. Germline V gives CDR1 LNHNV, CDR2 YYDKDF (reference sequence). The V end lost 5 bases, the J end lost 2 bases, and 20 bases lay between the germline ends. CDR3 sequence: CATSESPGTGLTDTQYF. The CDR3 DNA reads as TGTGCCACCAGCGAGTCCCCCGGGACCGGGCTCACAGATACGCAGTATTTT.

This clone occurred a few times. This rearrangement joins TRBV9 to TRBJ2-2; D uncertain. Germline V gives CDR1 SGDLS, CDR2 YYNGEE. The CDR3 has 13 amino acids. The germline V and J ends were trimmed by 1 base and 0 bases, with 1 base remaining between them. In DNA form, the CDR3 reads TGTGCCAGCAGCGTATCGAACACCGGGGAGCTGTTTTTT. Translation: CASSVSNTGELFF.

The V gene is TRBV4-1, the J gene TRBJ2-7; 9 positions agree with TRBD1. V lost 0 bases, J lost 3 bases, and 9 bases stayed unmatched. Germline V gene lookup returns CDR1 MGHRA and CDR2 YSYEKL. The CDR3 has 17 amino acids. CDR3 coding DNA: TGCGCCAGCAGCCAAGATCTAAGAAGGACAGGGGACTACGAGCAGTACTTC. The encoded protein is CASSQDLRRTGDYEQYF.

CDR3 nucleotides: TGTGCCAGCAGCTCGGAGCGGGACTTTAGGCAGTACTTC. Its protein is CASSSERDFRQYF. The chain carries TRBV7-9 and TRBJ2-7, with TRBD2 matching 7 bases. The CDR3 is made up of 13 amino acids. Losses at the gene ends were 4 bases for V and 9 bases for J; bases not matched to a gene: 9. Per germline, CDR1 SEHNR and CDR2 FQNEAQ (reference sequence). Complete variable domain (other parts from reference TRBV7-9 and TRBJ2-7): DTGVSQNPRHKITKRGQNVTFRCDPISEHNRLYWYRQTLGQGPEFLTYFQNEAQLEKSRLLSDRFSAERPKGSFSTLEIQRTEQGDSAMYLCASSSERDFRQYFGPGTRLTVT.

About this clone: One end of the junction fails to match germline, which may point to a read error. The chain combines TRBV29-1 with TRBJ1-2; D is unclear. This CDR3 has 10 amino acids. Germline loops: CDR1 SQVTM, CDR2 ANQGSEA. The CDR3 nucleotides are TGCAGCGTTGAGTTGATGGAGCCGGACTTC. It codes for CSVELMEPDF.